This is a list of T cell receptor beta chains from one sample in a study of CD8 T cell repertoires and HIV-1 epitope variants. TCRdb's copy holds only in-frame clones and misses some; the assay was immunoSEQ multiplex PCR. Of approximately 90,000 clones in the sample, roughly 81% are singletons; the top ten hold about a quarter. Sequenced: uncultured baseline CD8+ T cells from peripheral blood mononuclear cells (PBMCs). All receptors come from a male donor with HIV. CDR3s include the opening cysteine and the closing phenylalanine or tryptophan. A D gene is named only where the DNA matches it firmly. Size values are once, few and many counts, or a class for expanded clones, and some rows have none.

cdr3_length: 14; j_call: TRBJ1-1; v_call: TRBV2; d_call: TRBD1; clone_size: many; cdr3_nt: TGTGCCAGCAGAAAGGACAGGGGGGGGACTGAAGCTTTCTTT; cdr3_aa: CASRKDRGGTEAFF
cdr3_length: 15; j_call: TRBJ1-4; v_call: TRBV5-1; d_call: -; clone_size: few; cdr3_nt: TGCGCCAGCAGAGCCTGGGACAAGGAGAATGAAAAACTGTTTTTT; cdr3_aa: CASRAWDKENEKLFF
cdr3_length: 16; j_call: TRBJ2-7; v_call: TRBV7-2; d_call: -; clone_size: once; cdr3_nt: TGTGCCAGCAGCTTAAGGGCTGGGGGTGTAACCTACGAGCAGTACTTC; cdr3_aa: CASSLRAGGVTYEQYF
cdr3_length: 16; j_call: TRBJ1-6; v_call: TRBV5-4; d_call: -; clone_size: few; cdr3_nt: TGTGCCAGCAGCACGCTTCAGGGGCCTTCTAATTCACCCCTCCACTTT; cdr3_aa: CASSTLQGPSNSPLHF
cdr3_length: 15; j_call: TRBJ1-2; v_call: TRBV28; d_call: -; clone_size: once; cdr3_nt: TGTGCCAGCACCCCTTTGACCCCGGCCCTCTATGGCTACACCTTC; cdr3_aa: CASTPLTPALYGYTF
cdr3_length: 15; j_call: TRBJ1-5; v_call: TRBV18; d_call: -; clone_size: few; cdr3_nt: TGTGCCAGCTCACCGGGACACCTTAGCAATCAGCCCCAGCATTTT; cdr3_aa: CASSPGHLSNQPQHF
cdr3_length: 11; j_call: TRBJ2-5; v_call: TRBV30; d_call: -; clone_size: few; cdr3_nt: TGTGCCTGGAGTGTACAAGAGACCCAGTACTTC; cdr3_aa: CAWSVQETQYF
cdr3_length: 15; j_call: TRBJ1-1; v_call: TRBV5-1; d_call: -; clone_size: once; cdr3_nt: TGCGCCAGCAGGCCATTACAGGGAATGAACACTGAAGCTTTCTTT; cdr3_aa: CASRPLQGMNTEAFF
cdr3_length: 16; j_call: TRBJ2-4; v_call: TRBV28; d_call: -; clone_size: -; cdr3_nt: TGTGCCAGCAGTGGTCGACACGGGGGACCCCAAAACATTCAGTACTTC; cdr3_aa: CASSGRHGGPQNIQYF
cdr3_length: 13; j_call: TRBJ1-2; v_call: TRBV19; d_call: TRBD1; clone_size: few; cdr3_nt: TGTGCCAGTTTCAACAGGGGGCCGCGTGGCTACACCTTC; cdr3_aa: CASFNRGPRGYTF
cdr3_length: 12; j_call: TRBJ2-6; v_call: TRBV6-4; d_call: -; clone_size: few; cdr3_nt: TGTGCCAGCAGTGCGACAGGTTCCGTCCTGACTTTC; cdr3_aa: CASSATGSVLTF
cdr3_length: 13; j_call: TRBJ2-7; v_call: TRBV19; d_call: -; clone_size: -; cdr3_nt: TGTGCCAGTAGTATTGGGCCCTACTACGAGCAGTACTTC; cdr3_aa: CASSIGPYYEQYF
cdr3_length: 13; j_call: TRBJ2-7; v_call: TRBV19; d_call: -; clone_size: -; cdr3_nt: TGTGCCAGTAGTATTGAGGGGGACTACGAGCAGTACTTC; cdr3_aa: CASSIEGDYEQYF
cdr3_length: 18; j_call: TRBJ2-5; v_call: TRBV28; d_call: TRBD2; clone_size: -; cdr3_nt: TGTGCCAGCAGTTTATCCCTTTGGAGCGGGGGGGCCCAAGAGACCCAGTACTTC; cdr3_aa: CASSLSLWSGGAQETQYF
cdr3_length: 12; j_call: TRBJ1-5; v_call: TRBV28; d_call: -; clone_size: -; cdr3_nt: TGTGCCAGCAGTGCCCCGAATCAGCCCCAGCATTTT; cdr3_aa: CASSAPNQPQHF
cdr3_length: 16; j_call: TRBJ1-1; v_call: TRBV5-6; d_call: TRBD1; clone_size: -; cdr3_nt: TGTGCCAGCAGCGAAGCCGGGACAGGAATCAACACTGAAGCTTTCTTT; cdr3_aa: CASSEAGTGINTEAFF
cdr3_length: 15; j_call: TRBJ1-2; v_call: TRBV5-1; d_call: -; clone_size: -; cdr3_nt: TGCGCCAGCAGCGGGGGGCACCCAGGGAGCTATGGCTACACCTTC; cdr3_aa: CASSGGHPGSYGYTF
cdr3_length: 17; j_call: TRBJ1-2; v_call: TRBV7-2; d_call: -; clone_size: -; cdr3_nt: TGTGCCAGCAGCTTAGTTGCAGGGCCTTTATCTAACTATGGCTACACCTTC; cdr3_aa: CASSLVAGPLSNYGYTF
cdr3_length: 15; j_call: TRBJ1-4; v_call: TRBV19; d_call: -; clone_size: -; cdr3_nt: TGTGCCAGTAGTATTCCGCAGGGGACTAATGAAAAACTGTTTTTT; cdr3_aa: CASSIPQGTNEKLFF
cdr3_length: 12; j_call: TRBJ2-1; v_call: TRBV28; d_call: -; clone_size: few; cdr3_nt: TGTGCCAGCAGTTTGACAGGCAATGAGCAGTTCTTC; cdr3_aa: CASSLTGNEQFF
cdr3_length: 13; j_call: TRBJ2-7; v_call: TRBV7-9; d_call: -; clone_size: -; cdr3_nt: TGTGCCAGCAGCTCTATGTCCTCCTACGAGCAGTACTTC; cdr3_aa: CASSSMSSYEQYF
cdr3_length: 11; j_call: TRBJ1-1; v_call: TRBV19; d_call: -; clone_size: -; cdr3_nt: TGTGCCAGTAGGGTAGGACATGAAGCTTTCTTT; cdr3_aa: CASRVGHEAFF
cdr3_length: 15; j_call: TRBJ2-1; v_call: TRBV27; d_call: -; clone_size: -; cdr3_nt: TGTGCCAGCACTCTGACCGCAAGCTCCTACAATGAGCAGTTCTTC; cdr3_aa: CASTLTASSYNEQFF
cdr3_length: 15; j_call: TRBJ1-4; v_call: TRBV28; d_call: -; clone_size: -; cdr3_nt: TGTGCCAGTGCGCCAGGAGGCGATAATAATGAAAAACTGTTTTTT; cdr3_aa: CASAPGGDNNEKLFF
cdr3_length: 14; j_call: TRBJ2-7; v_call: TRBV18; d_call: -; clone_size: -; cdr3_nt: TGTGCCAGCTCACCATTACAGAACTCCTACGAGCAGTACTTC; cdr3_aa: CASSPLQNSYEQYF
cdr3_length: 16; j_call: TRBJ2-5; v_call: TRBV25-1; d_call: -; clone_size: -; cdr3_nt: TGTGCCAGCAGTGAATTTAGGCGGCAGGAGGAAGAGACCCAGTACTTC; cdr3_aa: CASSEFRRQEEETQYF
cdr3_length: 14; j_call: TRBJ2-7; v_call: TRBV5-1; d_call: -; clone_size: -; cdr3_nt: TGCGCCAGCAGCTTGGGGCTCTGGGTTTACGAGCAGTACTTC; cdr3_aa: CASSLGLWVYEQYF
cdr3_length: 15; j_call: TRBJ1-5; v_call: TRBV9; d_call: -; clone_size: -; cdr3_nt: TGTGCCAGCAGCGCCACAGCGGGGGGTCGGCAGCCCCAGCATTTT; cdr3_aa: CASSATAGGRQPQHF
cdr3_length: 16; j_call: TRBJ1-2; v_call: TRBV4-3; d_call: -; clone_size: -; cdr3_nt: TGCGCCAGCAGCCAAGATTCGAACACCGGCTTCTATGGCTACACCTTC; cdr3_aa: CASSQDSNTGFYGYTF
cdr3_length: 12; j_call: TRBJ2-5; v_call: TRBV6-1; d_call: -; clone_size: -; cdr3_nt: TGTGCCAGCAGTGCGGGGCCCGAGACCCAGTACTTC; cdr3_aa: CASSAGPETQYF
cdr3_length: 14; j_call: TRBJ1-2; v_call: TRBV6-1; d_call: TRBD1; clone_size: -; cdr3_nt: TGTGCCAGCAGTGAATCGGGACAGGGGTATGGCTACACCTTC; cdr3_aa: CASSESGQGYGYTF
cdr3_length: 14; j_call: TRBJ1-2; v_call: TRBV5-1; d_call: TRBD1; clone_size: -; cdr3_nt: TGCGCCAGCAGCGTAGGGGGCGTTAACTATGGCTACACCTTC; cdr3_aa: CASSVGGVNYGYTF
cdr3_length: 16; j_call: TRBJ2-7; v_call: TRBV29-1; d_call: -; clone_size: -; cdr3_nt: TGCAGCGTTGAAGGCGTACGCCATAGGGGCACCTACGAGCAGTACTTC; cdr3_aa: CSVEGVRHRGTYEQYF
cdr3_length: 15; j_call: TRBJ2-1; v_call: TRBV13; d_call: TRBD2; clone_size: -; cdr3_nt: TGTGCCAGCAGCTTCATTTCCAGCGGGAGCAATGAGCAGTTCTTC; cdr3_aa: CASSFISSGSNEQFF
cdr3_length: 13; j_call: TRBJ2-7; v_call: TRBV7-2; d_call: -; clone_size: -; cdr3_nt: TGTGCCAGCAGCTCCGGACAGACCTACGAGCAGTACTTC; cdr3_aa: CASSSGQTYEQYF
cdr3_length: 13; j_call: TRBJ2-7; v_call: TRBV11-2; d_call: -; clone_size: -; cdr3_nt: TGTGCCAGCAGCTTCCTCCGGGAGAGGGAGCAGTACTTC; cdr3_aa: CASSFLREREQYF
cdr3_length: 15; j_call: TRBJ2-1; v_call: TRBV5-1; d_call: TRBD1; clone_size: -; cdr3_nt: TGCGCCAGCAGCTCGACAGGGTCCCTAAATAGTGAGCAGTTCTTC; cdr3_aa: CASSSTGSLNSEQFF
cdr3_length: 17; j_call: TRBJ2-7; v_call: TRBV5-4; d_call: TRBD1; clone_size: -; cdr3_nt: TGTGCCAGCAGCTTGGGCGCCCCCGGGACAGGGGACGACGAGCAGTACTTC; cdr3_aa: CASSLGAPGTGDDEQYF
cdr3_length: 14; j_call: TRBJ2-3; v_call: TRBV29-1; d_call: TRBD2; clone_size: -; cdr3_nt: TGCAGCGTCTACCAATTTATTAGCGGGAGTACGCAGTATTTT; cdr3_aa: CSVYQFISGSTQYF
cdr3_length: 15; j_call: TRBJ2-1; v_call: TRBV9; d_call: TRBD2; clone_size: -; cdr3_nt: TGTGCCAGCAGCGTAGTCCTAGCGGGTCGGAATGAGCAGTTCTTC; cdr3_aa: CASSVVLAGRNEQFF
cdr3_length: 19; j_call: TRBJ2-2; v_call: TRBV7-9; d_call: TRBD2; clone_size: -; cdr3_nt: TGTGCCAGCAGCTTAGGTGGGACTAGCGGGGGCAAGAACACCGGGGAGCTGTTTTTT; cdr3_aa: CASSLGGTSGGKNTGELFF
cdr3_length: 14; j_call: TRBJ2-3; v_call: TRBV19; d_call: -; clone_size: -; cdr3_nt: TGTGCCAGTAGTATTCGCGGGAGCACAGATACGCAGTATTTT; cdr3_aa: CASSIRGSTDTQYF
cdr3_length: 18; j_call: TRBJ1-6; v_call: TRBV19; d_call: TRBD1; clone_size: -; cdr3_nt: TGTGCCAGTAGAAGCGGGACAGGAATTCTCCATGGTGATTCACCCCTCCACTTT; cdr3_aa: CASRSGTGILHGDSPLHF
cdr3_length: 14; j_call: TRBJ2-7; v_call: TRBV25-1; d_call: TRBD2; clone_size: -; cdr3_nt: TGTGCCAGCAGTGAATCTAGCGGGGCCTACGAGCAGTACTTC; cdr3_aa: CASSESSGAYEQYF
cdr3_length: 13; j_call: TRBJ1-2; v_call: TRBV7-2; d_call: TRBD1; clone_size: -; cdr3_nt: TGTGCCAGCACCCAAAACGACAGGGGTGTTTACACCTTC; cdr3_aa: CASTQNDRGVYTF
cdr3_length: 16; j_call: TRBJ1-2; v_call: TRBV7-2; d_call: -; clone_size: -; cdr3_nt: TGTGCCAGCAGCTTAGACCCGAGGGCCCTTAGGGATGGCTACACCTTC; cdr3_aa: CASSLDPRALRDGYTF
cdr3_length: 12; j_call: TRBJ2-1; v_call: TRBV5-1; d_call: -; clone_size: -; cdr3_nt: TGCGCCAGCAGCTTGGCTCCTCATGAGCAGTTCTTC; cdr3_aa: CASSLAPHEQFF
cdr3_length: 14; j_call: TRBJ1-1; v_call: TRBV29-1; d_call: TRBD1; clone_size: -; cdr3_nt: TGCAGCGTTGAAGGAAGGGGGCCATTCACTGAAGCTTTCTTT; cdr3_aa: CSVEGRGPFTEAFF
cdr3_length: 13; j_call: TRBJ1-3; v_call: TRBV28; d_call: -; clone_size: -; cdr3_nt: TGTGCCACCGAGGGGAACTCTGGAAACACCATATATTTT; cdr3_aa: CATEGNSGNTIYF
cdr3_length: 15; j_call: TRBJ1-6; v_call: TRBV7-3; d_call: TRBD1; clone_size: -; cdr3_nt: TGTGCCAGCAGCCCTTCAGGGGGGCGTCACTCACCCCTCCACTTT; cdr3_aa: CASSPSGGRHSPLHF
cdr3_length: 14; j_call: TRBJ1-1; v_call: TRBV19; d_call: TRBD1; clone_size: -; cdr3_nt: TGTGCCAGTAGGAGGACAGGGGCCGGCACTGAAGCTTTCTTT; cdr3_aa: CASRRTGAGTEAFF
cdr3_length: 15; j_call: TRBJ2-1; v_call: TRBV27; d_call: -; clone_size: -; cdr3_nt: TGTGCCAGCAGTTCGACGGTAAGCTCCTACAATGAGCAGTTCTTC; cdr3_aa: CASSSTVSSYNEQFF
cdr3_length: 15; j_call: TRBJ2-5; v_call: TRBV9; d_call: TRBD1; clone_size: -; cdr3_nt: TGTGCCAGCAGCGTAAGGACAGGGGGCGGGGAGACCCAGTACTTC; cdr3_aa: CASSVRTGGGETQYF
cdr3_length: 17; j_call: TRBJ2-1; v_call: TRBV10-1; d_call: -; clone_size: -; cdr3_nt: TGCGCCAGCAGTGTTAGGCTCCCCCAAAGCTCCTACAATGAGCAGTTCTTC; cdr3_aa: CASSVRLPQSSYNEQFF
cdr3_length: 13; j_call: TRBJ2-3; v_call: TRBV19; d_call: TRBD1; clone_size: -; cdr3_nt: TGTGCCAGTAGTAGCGACAGGGGGCAGACGCAGTATTTT; cdr3_aa: CASSSDRGQTQYF